This T cell receptor (beta chain) was obtained from a study of blood T cell repertoires in COVID-19. For the study at large: Both acute and convalescent COVID-19 samples were obtained from the United States, Italy and Spain.

Profiling relied on immunoSEQ multiplex PCR, and the TCRdb table lists in-frame clones only, not all of them. The table records tens of thousands of clones, 79% of them present only once. Germline values: CDR1 SEHNR, CDR2 FQNEAQ (reference sequence). V was clipped by 5 bases and J by 4 bases; unmatched bases: 17. The CDR3 is made up of 18 amino acids. This clone has at least ten counts. The TCR sequence derives from a human donor in a cohort sampled during active COVID-19. The sequenced material came from peripheral blood. The rearrangement uses TRBV7-9 and TRBJ2-5, with 9 bases matching TRBD1. The chain's CDR3 is CASSPNRGLVKERETQYF. DNA for the CDR3: TGTGCCAGCAGCCCAAACAGGGGGCTGGTTAAAGAGCGAGAGACCCAGTACTTC.